The clone carrying this T cell receptor beta chain was picked up many times. The sample comes from a study of T cells in Graves' hyperthyroidism and ophthalmopathy. RNA transcripts provided the source from which TCR beta CDR3 regions were amplified. The study used the HTBI primer set for a first-round RT-PCR of the TCR CDR3. TCRdb independently ran MiXCR on the multiplex PCR reads; one entry per CDR3 protein. The sample shows 530,000 or so distinct CDR3 sequences, about half of them seen only once. The length of the CDR3 is 12 residues. Germline V gives CDR1 DFQATT, CDR2 SNEGSKA (reference sequence). V lost 5 bases to trimming and J lost 2 bases, with 9 bases between them.

This TCR was recovered from a woman between 18 and 29 years old with Graves' hyperthyroidism. The gene calls are TRBV20-1 and TRBJ1-2; D is possibly TRBD1 (5 bases). Input material: peripheral blood or thyroid tissue (not recorded which). The CDR3 coding sequence is TGCAGTGCTCAAAAGGGGAACTATGGCTACACCTTC. Protein sequence: CSAQKGNYGYTF.